The 30 T cell receptor beta chains presented below share a single source sample, sequenced in a study of shared clonotypes between healthy human individuals. The table came from immunoSEQ multiplex PCR; TCRdb's copy has only in-frame clones and leaves some out. The repertoire holds a few million clones, about 92% seen once, with roughly 0.36% in the top ten. Input material: naive CD4+ T cells from PBMCs. Subset here: CD45RA+ positively selected. These receptors came from a man aged 18 to 30 in good health. Some clones in this sample may be carry-over from other donors' samples.

V gene TRBV5-1 combines with J gene TRBJ1-1, with TRBD1 matching over 12 bases. V was clipped by 5 bases and J by 5 bases; unmatched bases: 4. In germline, CDR1 is SGHRS, CDR2 YFSETQ. The CDR3 is 14 residues long. This CDR3 reads CASRQGQGATEAFF. The CDR3 nucleotides read TGCGCCAGCAGACAGGGACAGGGGGCGACTGAAGCTTTCTTT.

V and J are TRBV2 and TRBJ2-1; 8 nucleotides line up with TRBD1. Germline CDR1 and CDR2: SNHLY and FYNNEI. The CDR3 length is 15 residues. V gave up 3 bases and J gave up 6 bases; unmatched junction bases: 7. CDR3 coding DNA: TGTGCCAGCAGTGACGACAGGGGCAGGTCCAATGAGCAGTTCTTC. Its protein product is CASSDDRGRSNEQFF. Using reference TRBV2 and TRBJ2-1 for the parts outside the CDR3, the full variable domain is EPEVTQTPSHQVTQMGQEVILRCVPISNHLYFYWYRQILGQKVEFLVSFYNNEISEKSEIFDDQFSVERPDGSNFTLKIRSTKLEDSAMYFCASSDDRGRSNEQFFGPGTRLTVL.

Notes on this clone: Additional DNA sequences in this sample encode the identical CDR3. This chain uses TRBV6-6 with TRBJ1-1, with a possible D match to TRBD1 (6 bases). The length of the CDR3 is 13 residues. Trimming took off 6 bases at V and 5 bases at J, with 13 bases between the two ends. Germline loops: CDR1 MNHNY, CDR2 SVGAGI (reference sequence). The DNA of the CDR3 is TGTGCCAGCAGCCGGCAGGGGAGAACTGAAGCTTTCTTT. It translates to CASSRQGRTEAFF.

This clone was picked up one time. The J gene is TRBJ2-4, the V gene TRBV4-3, with 8 bases that match TRBD1. V lost 1 base to trimming and J lost 9 bases; unmatched junction nucleotides: 5. Per the germline V gene, CDR1 is LGHNA and CDR2 is YSLEER. This CDR3 has 14 residues. This CDR3 is CASSQAQGVGIQYF. In nucleotides, the CDR3 is TGCGCCAGCAGCCAAGCACAGGGGGTGGGCATTCAGTACTTC.

This clone occurred once. CDR3 sequence (DNA): TGTGCCAGCTCTCCCCGGCCCTCGGAGCAGTACTTC. Residues: CASSPRPSEQYF. The chain couples TRBV18 to TRBJ2-7; D ambiguous. Trimming took off 6 bases at V and 7 bases at J, with 13 bases between the two ends. This CDR3 comprises 12 residues. Looked up from germline, CDR1 is KGHSH and CDR2 is LQKENI.

The J gene is TRBJ1-5, the V gene TRBV5-4; D unresolved. The CDR3 runs 17 residues. Germline CDR1 is SGHNT and CDR2 is YYREEE (reference sequence). V was cut by 2 bases and J by 2 bases, with 17 bases left in between. The CDR3 nucleotides read TGTGCCAGCAGCTTTTATGGAGATGGGAGGGGCAATCAGCCCCAGCATTTT. Amino acid sequence: CASSFYGDGRGNQPQHF.

The genes are TRBV7-9 and TRBJ1-2; no clear D. The germline V and J ends were trimmed by 8 bases and 4 bases, with 17 bases remaining between them. The CDR3 is 14 residues long. Looked up from germline, CDR1 is SEHNR and CDR2 is FQNEAQ (reference sequence). CDR3 region: CASGMAGGSYGYTF. The CDR3 nucleotides read TGTGCCAGCGGAATGGCGGGCGGATCCTATGGCTACACCTTC.

This chain joins TRBV14 and TRBJ2-1, with D uncertain. The CDR3 spans 14 residues. From germline, CDR1 is SGHDN and CDR2 FVKESK. V was cut by 4 bases and J by 4 bases, with 11 bases left in between. Here the CDR3 reads CASSLGILYNEQFF. The CDR3 DNA follows: TGTGCCAGCAGCCTTGGGATCTTATACAATGAGCAGTTCTTC.

The J gene is TRBJ2-3, the V gene TRBV7-6; TRBD1 aligns across 8 bases. CDR1 is SGHVS, CDR2 FNYEAQ, per germline. The ends lost 5 bases at V and 1 base at J; junction bases unmatched: 8. The CDR3 totals 16 residues. The CDR3 loop reads CASSPPGQGGTDTQYF. CDR3 nucleotide sequence: TGTGCCAGCAGCCCGCCCGGACAGGGAGGCACAGATACGCAGTATTTT.

This clone occurred once. The V gene is TRBV7-9, the J gene TRBJ2-3; 7 nucleotides match TRBD2. V lost 5 bases to trimming and J lost 0 bases; unmatched junction nucleotides: 11. The CDR3 has 17 amino acids. Germline V gene lookup returns CDR1 SEHNR and CDR2 FQNEAQ (reference sequence). CDR3 nucleotide sequence: TGTGCCAGCAGCCCCCTGGCTAGCGGAGCCAGCACAGATACGCAGTATTTT. As protein: CASSPLASGASTDTQYF.

The J gene is TRBJ2-5, the V gene TRBV7-2; D remains unclear. Germline CDR1 SGHTA, CDR2 FQGNSA. The V gene lost 1 base and the J gene lost 6 bases, with 9 bases spanning the gap. The CDR3 length is 13 residues. This CDR3 is CASSLGLGKTQYF. As DNA, the CDR3 is TGTGCCAGCAGCTTAGGTCTTGGGAAGACCCAGTACTTC.

This clone was observed a single time. The CDR3 coding sequence is TGTGCCAGCAGTGAAGACGAGTGGCTCTATGGCTACACCTTC. It encodes CASSEDEWLYGYTF. The chain employs TRBV6-1 and TRBJ1-2; D is unclear. Trimming removed 1 base at V and 4 bases at J, with 10 bases between. This CDR3 is 14 amino acids long. Germline CDR1 reads MNHNS; CDR2 reads SASEGT.

The rearrangement uses TRBV19 and TRBJ2-7; TRBD2 matches 7 bases. V lost 5 bases to trimming and J lost 2 bases; unmatched junction nucleotides: 21. The CDR3 runs to 19 residues. The germline V gene has CDR1 LNHDA and CDR2 SQIVND (reference sequence). CDR3 bases: TGTGCCAGTAGTTTACACCTCTTTCCGGGGGGAGAGTTCGCCTACGAGCAGTACTTC. This gives the protein CASSLHLFPGGEFAYEQYF.

This chain links TRBV11-1 with TRBJ2-7, with D possibly being TRBD2 (5 bases). V lost 5 bases and J lost 7, with 9 bases in between. The CDR3 sequence is 11 residues long. The germline CDR1 and CDR2 sequences are SGHAT and FQDESV (reference sequence). This CDR3 is CASSPSGEQYF. The CDR3 DNA follows: TGTGCCAGCAGCCCGTCGGGAGAGCAGTACTTC.

V gene TRBV18 combines with J gene TRBJ2-3; D unresolved. CDR3 length: 13 residues. V was clipped by 3 bases and J by 2 bases, with 6 bases between them. CDR1 KGHSH and CDR2 LQKENI come from the germline V gene. The CDR3: CASSPSNTDTQYF. The CDR3 region has the DNA TGTGCCAGCTCACCGTCGAACACAGATACGCAGTATTTT.

J is TRBJ1-1 and V is TRBV6-6; no definite D call. Trimming removed 4 bases from V and 4 bases from J, with 7 bases in between. Germline V gene sequence: CDR1 MNHNY, CDR2 SVGAGI (reference sequence). This CDR3 has 12 amino acids. CDR3 sequence reads: CASSFGVTEAFF. The CDR3 DNA sequence: TGTGCCAGCAGTTTTGGGGTCACTGAAGCTTTCTTT.

The rearrangement uses TRBV18 and TRBJ1-1; 10 bases align to TRBD1. The CDR3 contains 15 residues. Germline CDR1 reads KGHSH; CDR2 reads LQKENI. The J segment lost 9 bases and the V segment lost 3 bases, leaving 10 bases of the junction unmatched. CDR3 bases: TGTGCCAGCTCACCTTACGGGGACAGGGGTAGTAAAGCTTTCTTT. Amino acid sequence: CASSPYGDRGSKAFF. The complete variable domain, with remaining parts taken from reference TRBV18 and TRBJ1-1, reads NAGVMQNPRHLVRRRGQEARLRCSPMKGHSHVYWYRQLPEEGLKFMVYLQKENIIDESGMPKERFSAEFPKEGPSILRIQQVVRGDSAAYFCASSPYGDRGSKAFFGQGTRLTVV.

The V and J genes are TRBV14 and TRBJ2-1; maybe TRBD1 (7 bases). The germline V and J ends were trimmed by 4 bases and 2 bases, with 12 bases remaining between them. The CDR3 extends over 15 amino acids. Germline loops: CDR1 SGHDN, CDR2 FVKESK. The CDR3, as DNA: TGTGCCAGCAGCCGGAGGGGGCTGGCCTACAATGAGCAGTTCTTC. Its protein product is CASSRRGLAYNEQFF.

V gene TRBV5-6 combines with J gene TRBJ2-1; weak D call: TRBD2 (6 bases). CDR3 length equals 14 residues. Germline V gene sequence: CDR1 SGHDT, CDR2 YYEEEE. V lost 4 bases and J 8 bases, leaving 16 bases between the germline ends. CDR3 nucleotide sequence: TGTGCCAGCAGCACAAAACTAGCTTGGTATGAGCAGTTCTTC. Translating gives CASSTKLAWYEQFF. Using reference TRBV5-6 and TRBJ2-1 for the parts outside the CDR3, the full variable domain is DAGVTQSPTHLIKTRGQQVTLRCSPKSGHDTVSWYQQALGQGPQFIFQYYEEEERQRGNFPDRFSGHQFPNYSSELNVNALLLGDSALYLCASSTKLAWYEQFFGPGTRLTVL.

As DNA, the CDR3 is TGTGCCAGCAGTTTAACGGAACGCTGGGCCTACGAGCAGTACTTC. Its translation is CASSLTERWAYEQYF. The V and J genes are TRBV28 and TRBJ2-7; D remains ambiguous. The CDR3 has 15 amino acids. Germline CDR1 MDHEN, CDR2 SYDVKM. V lost 2 bases and J lost 2, with 13 bases in between. The whole variable domain, remainder taken from reference TRBV28 and TRBJ2-7, is DVKVTQSSRYLVKRTGEKVFLECVQDMDHENMFWYRQDPGLGLRLIYFSYDVKMKEKGDIPEGYSVSREKKERFSLILESASTNQTSMYLCASSLTERWAYEQYFGPGTRLTVT.

V gene TRBV5-1 combines with J gene TRBJ2-7; 8 bases match TRBD2. Germline CDR1 and CDR2: SGHRS and YFSETQ. The CDR3 sequence is 15 residues long. J lost 7 bases, V lost 0 bases, and 9 bases had no gene match. The CDR3 region is CASSLEGLGPLEQYF. For the CDR3, the DNA is TGCGCCAGCAGCTTGGAGGGACTAGGACCGTTAGAGCAGTACTTC. Together with reference TRBV5-1 and TRBJ2-7, the CDR3 gives the full variable domain: KAGVTQTPRYLIKTRGQQVTLSCSPISGHRSVSWYQQTPGQGLQFLFEYFSETQRNKGNFPGRFSGRQFSNSRSEMNVSTLELGDSALYLCASSLEGLGPLEQYFGPGTRLTVT.

This clone has a single count. CDR3 nucleotide sequence: TGTGCCAGCAGCCCCAACCCTTGGGGGACCCAGTACTTC. Residues: CASSPNPWGTQYF. V gene TRBV11-3 combines with J gene TRBJ2-5; D call uncertain. This CDR3 is built from 13 residues. V was shortened by 5 bases and J by 7 bases, with 14 bases between the two germline ends. Germline assignment: CDR1 SGHNT and CDR2 YENEEA. Drawing the rest from reference TRBV11-3 and TRBJ2-5, the complete variable domain is EAGVVQSPRYKIIEKKQPVAFWCNPISGHNTLYWYLQNLGQGPELLIRYENEEAVDDSQLPKDRFSAERLKGVDSTLKIQPAELGDSAVYLCASSPNPWGTQYFGPGTRLLVL.

The chain joins TRBV5-4 to TRBJ2-3, with TRBD2 matching over 8 bases. This CDR3 contains 16 residues. Germline V CDR1 and CDR2: SGHNT, YYREEE (reference sequence). Unmatched junction bases numbered 8, after V lost 3 bases and J lost 2 bases. The CDR3 loop reads CASSSRSGRHTDTQYF. DNA for the CDR3: TGTGCCAGCAGCTCTCGCAGCGGGAGACACACAGATACGCAGTATTTT.

The chain couples TRBV5-1 to TRBJ2-3, with D possibly matching TRBD1 (5 bases). The germline V gene encodes CDR1 SGHRS and CDR2 YFSETQ. V lost 2 bases to trimming and J lost 3 bases, with 10 bases between them. This CDR3 comprises 14 residues. This CDR3 reads CASSFKTDTDTQYF. The CDR3 DNA reads TGCGCCAGCAGCTTCAAGACAGATACAGATACGCAGTATTTT. Full variable domain (rest looked up from reference TRBV5-1 and TRBJ2-3): KAGVTQTPRYLIKTRGQQVTLSCSPISGHRSVSWYQQTPGQGLQFLFEYFSETQRNKGNFPGRFSGRQFSNSRSEMNVSTLELGDSALYLCASSFKTDTDTQYFGPGTRLTVL.

CDR3 sequence reads: CASSIERERRHNQPQHF. CDR3 DNA: TGTGCCAGTAGTATAGAGAGAGAAAGGCGCCACAATCAGCCCCAGCATTTT. The V gene is TRBV19, the J gene TRBJ1-5; no clear D gene. Germline V lookup: CDR1 LNHDA, CDR2 SQIVND (reference sequence). Trimming left V 0 bases short and J 3 bases short, with 15 bases between. The CDR3 has 17 residues.

The rearrangement uses TRBV28 and TRBJ2-7; the match to TRBD1 covers 8 bases. The germline V gene encodes CDR1 MDHEN and CDR2 SYDVKM. V shed 8 bases, J shed 2 bases, and the junction held 2 bases outside the gene matches. This CDR3 has 12 amino acids. The CDR3 loop reads CASLDRAYEQYF. CDR3 bases: TGTGCCAGCTTGGACAGGGCCTACGAGCAGTACTTC.

The J gene is TRBJ2-7, the V gene TRBV28; the D gene is possibly TRBD1 (5 bases). Trimming removed 3 bases from V and 5 bases from J, with 14 bases in between. Germline CDR1 and CDR2: MDHEN and SYDVKM. CDR3 length: 14 amino acids. The CDR3 loop reads CASSFVRDRDEQYF. The DNA for the CDR3 is TGTGCCAGCAGTTTCGTCAGGGATCGTGACGAGCAGTACTTC.

The J gene is TRBJ2-1, the V gene TRBV5-1; TRBD2 aligns across 11 bases. CDR1 and CDR2 from the germline V gene are SGHRS and YFSETQ. V lost 1 base, J lost 7 bases, and 7 bases stayed unmatched. The CDR3 extends over 16 amino acids. The CDR3 protein is CASSLSTSGSGNEQFF. CDR3 nucleotide sequence: TGCGCCAGCAGCTTGTCTACTAGCGGGAGTGGTAATGAGCAGTTCTTC.

This clone was recorded a few times. The same CDR3 can be traced to other DNA sequences in this sample. The rearrangement links TRBV6-5 to TRBJ1-1; no clear D gene. Germline V gene sequence: CDR1 MNHEY, CDR2 SVGAGI. Trimming stripped 2 bases from V and 1 base from J, with 8 bases between. The CDR3 has 14 residues. In DNA form, the CDR3 reads TGTGCCAGCAGTTACGGCCGGGGGAACACTGAAGCTTTCTTT. Protein sequence: CASSYGRGNTEAFF.

The gene calls are TRBV14 and TRBJ2-2; a possible D gene is TRBD2 (6 bases). This CDR3 is built from 14 residues. From germline, CDR1 is SGHDN and CDR2 FVKESK. V was pared by 4 bases and J by 4 bases, with 10 bases between. CDR3 sequence reads: CASSPGTSTGELFF. The DNA for the CDR3 is TGTGCCAGCAGCCCTGGGACTTCCACCGGGGAGCTGTTTTTT.